This T cell receptor beta chain was documented in a study of regulatory T cells in long-lasting Graves disease. Overall study results and limits: There were preferences for TRBV28, TRBJ1-2 and TRBJ2-5 in persistent disease.

Researchers made TCR beta libraries by using iRepertoire HTBI primers and running Arm-PCR on CDR3 regions. Each CDR3 protein gets one entry after TCRdb re-called the multiplex PCR reads with MiXCR. The sample carries approximately 400,000 distinct CDR3 sequences, 20% to 25% recorded once. Remarks on this clonotype: Its antigen remains unknown.

This sample's time point: persistent/refractory GD, antithyroid drugs over 5 years with positive TRAb. Making the TCR library involved RNA that had been extracted from PBMCs. EDTA tubes were used for drawing about 9 milliliters of peripheral blood. The CDR3 sequence is 12 residues long. V was pared by 5 bases and J by 11 bases, with 15 bases between. Germline-derived CDR1 and CDR2 are MGHRA and YSYEKL. The chain carries TRBV4-1 and TRBJ1-1; D remains ambiguous. The TCR sequence derives from a woman in her 40s with Graves disease. The sample was peripheral blood mononuclear cells (PBMCs), taken when the disease was refractory, from a patient treated with antithyroid drugs. CDR3 amino acids: CASSDLGSRAFF. The DNA of the CDR3 is TGCGCCAGCAGCGACCTGGGGTCCCGGGCTTTCTTT.